A single sample is the source of the 27 T cell receptor beta chains below, sequenced in a study of preoperative IRX-2 immunotherapy in early breast cancer. As for treatment: preoperative locoregional IRX-2 cytokine immunotherapy. Libraries were prepared by immunoSEQ multiplex PCR; TCRdb keeps only in-frame clonotypes and omits some of them. Of 34,000 or so clones in the sample, about 95% are singletons; the top ten hold around 6.6%. This sample was taken from a patient treated with IRX-2 immunotherapy. Source of these receptors: a human donor with breast cancer.

This sequence joins TRBV5-8 and TRBJ2-7, with TRBD2 as a possible D gene (5 bases). CDR1 is SGHTS and CDR2 is YDEGEE in the germline V gene. The CDR3 has 15 amino acids. With 3 bases removed from V and 1 base from J, the gap between germline ends came to 14 bases. The CDR3 nucleotides read TGTGCCAGCAGCTACCGGGATTCCAGGTCCTACGAGCAGTACTTC. Amino acids: CASSYRDSRSYEQYF.

V usage is TRBV28 and J usage is TRBJ2-1; either TRBD1 or TRBD2 may fit D (5 bases each). V was pared by 10 bases and J by 6 bases, with 19 bases between. The V gene's germline CDR1 is MDHEN and CDR2 SYDVKM. There are 14 residues in the CDR3. The CDR3 coding sequence is TGTGCCATAAACCGGGCCTCAGGGACCAATGAGCAGTTCTTC. It is translated as CAINRASGTNEQFF.

This chain uses TRBV7-9 with TRBJ1-1; no reliable D call. Trimming stripped 5 bases from V and 3 bases from J, with 16 bases between. Germline V gene data show CDR1 as SEHNR and CDR2 as FQNEAQ (reference sequence). The CDR3 runs to 15 residues. DNA of the CDR3: TGTGCCAGCAGCAAAACTAGGTACCTCGACACTGAAGCTTTCTTT. Protein product: CASSKTRYLDTEAFF.

The chain is built from TRBV25-1 and TRBJ1-1; weak D call: TRBD1 (5 bases). Deletions cut 3 bases from V and 5 bases from J, with 19 bases between. Germline V gene data show CDR1 as MGHDK and CDR2 as SYGVNS. The CDR3 contains 16 residues. CDR3 residues: CASSDHRYIGMTEAFF. The CDR3 DNA sequence: TGTGCCAGCAGTGACCACAGGTACATAGGAATGACTGAAGCTTTCTTT.

This sequence joins TRBV21-1 and TRBJ2-7; no DNA check was done on the table's D call, TRBD2. TRBV21-1 is given as a pseudogene. The CDR3 has 16 residues. The CDR3: CASSDGGWRQFYEQYF. CDR3 nucleotide sequence: TGTGCCAGCAGCGACGGGGGATGGCGGCAGTTCTACGAGCAGTACTTC.

This clone was counted a single time. The V gene is TRBV5-1, the J gene TRBJ1-4; D is unclear. The V gene lost 4 bases and the J gene lost 1 base, with 11 bases spanning the gap. Looked up from germline, CDR1 is SGHRS and CDR2 is YFSETQ. The CDR3 is 15 amino acids. The CDR3 DNA reads TGCGCCAGCAGCAACAAATTGGGAACTAATGAAAAACTGTTTTTT. As protein: CASSNKLGTNEKLFF.

CDR3 loop: CASSRIGVSLNTEAFF. In DNA, the CDR3 is TGTGCCAGCAGCCGCATTGGCGTTTCATTGAACACTGAAGCTTTCTTT. The rearrangement joins TRBV27 to TRBJ1-1; D is unresolved. Deletions cut 6 bases from V and 0 bases from J, with 17 bases between. CDR3 length: 16 amino acids. Germline V gene data show CDR1 as MNHEY and CDR2 as SMNVEV (reference sequence).

The genes are TRBV5-1 and TRBJ1-6; D may be TRBD1 (5 bases). The CDR3 length is 14 residues. Trimming took 4 bases from V and 6 from J, leaving 11 bases between them. Germline lookup yields CDR1 SGHRS and CDR2 YFSETQ. The CDR3 sequence: CASSRGDVNSPLHF. The CDR3, as DNA: TGCGCCAGCAGCCGAGGGGACGTTAATTCACCCCTCCACTTT. Using reference TRBV5-1 and TRBJ1-6 for the parts outside the CDR3, the full variable domain is KAGVTQTPRYLIKTRGQQVTLSCSPISGHRSVSWYQQTPGQGLQFLFEYFSETQRNKGNFPGRFSGRQFSNSRSEMNVSTLELGDSALYLCASSRGDVNSPLHFGNGTRLTVT.

This rearrangement joins TRBV18 to TRBJ2-1, with 14 bases lining up with TRBD2. Germline V gene data show CDR1 as KGHSH and CDR2 as LQKENI. This CDR3 has 18 residues. J was trimmed by 6 bases and V by 2 bases; bases with no gene match: 9. The CDR3 loop reads CASSPSNRTSGRTNEQFF. The DNA of the CDR3 is TGTGCCAGCTCACCATCGAATAGGACTAGCGGGAGGACCAATGAGCAGTTCTTC. The entire variable domain, with the rest obtained from reference TRBV18 and TRBJ2-1, is as follows: NAGVMQNPRHLVRRRGQEARLRCSPMKGHSHVYWYRQLPEEGLKFMVYLQKENIIDESGMPKERFSAEFPKEGPSILRIQQVVRGDSAAYFCASSPSNRTSGRTNEQFFGPGTRLTVL.

CDR3 residues: CASGGASSPYGYTF. The CDR3 coding sequence is TGTGCCAGCGGTGGGGCCTCCTCTCCCTATGGCTACACCTTC. The rearrangement uses TRBV9 and TRBJ1-2; D is perhaps TRBD1 (5 bases). The germline CDR1 and CDR2 sequences are SGDLS and YYNGEE. V shed 7 bases and J shed 4 bases, with 17 bases lying between them. This CDR3 is built from 14 residues.

This chain links TRBV28 with TRBJ1-6, with D unresolved. The CDR3 length is 14 residues. The germline gives CDR1 MDHEN, CDR2 SYDVKM. V was clipped by 2 bases and J by 8 bases, with 10 bases between them. The CDR3 loop reads CASSLGGLHSPLHF. CDR3 sequence (DNA): TGTGCCAGCAGTTTAGGAGGGCTCCATTCACCCCTCCACTTT.

The rearrangement uses TRBV5-1 and TRBJ2-6; TRBD1 matches at 7 bases. Per germline, CDR1 SGHRS and CDR2 YFSETQ. Trimming took 5 bases from V and 2 from J; bases not matched to a gene: 4. CDR3 length: 15 residues. The CDR3 loop is CASSSQGAGANVLTF. The CDR3 DNA sequence: TGCGCCAGCAGTAGCCAGGGGGCTGGGGCCAACGTCCTGACTTTC.

CDR3 nucleotide sequence: TGTGCCAGCAGCTCCTCGGACAGGGTTCATGAGCAGTTCTTC. Translating it yields CASSSSDRVHEQFF. The gene calls are TRBV13 and TRBJ2-1; 8 nucleotides align to TRBD1. Germline V gene data show CDR1 as PRHDT and CDR2 as FYEKMQ (reference sequence). J was trimmed by 8 bases and V by 4 bases; bases with no gene match: 7. This CDR3 is 14 amino acids long.

Here the CDR3 DNA reads TGTGCCAGCAGCCCCAACTCCCGTCTAGCCAAAAACATTCAGTACTTC. Protein product: CASSPNSRLAKNIQYF. The chain employs TRBV9 and TRBJ2-4; D call uncertain. This CDR3 is built from 16 residues. Looked up from germline, CDR1 is SGDLS and CDR2 is YYNGEE. V was clipped by 4 bases and J by 0 bases, with 14 bases between them.

Comment on this clone: The junction differs from germline at one of its ends, possibly a read error. The rearrangement uses TRBV5-1 and TRBJ2-5; D perhaps matches TRBD2 (5 bases). Germline V gives CDR1 SGHRS, CDR2 YFSETQ. This CDR3 is built from 13 residues. The CDR3 protein is CASSLIAQGTQYF. The CDR3 DNA sequence: TGCGCCAGCAGCTTGATAGCGCAAGGGACCCAGTACTTC.

The chain links TRBV7-9 to TRBJ2-3, with D perhaps TRBD1 (5 bases). The CDR3 covers 13 residues. The germline CDR1 and CDR2 sequences are SEHNR and FQNEAQ (reference sequence). V was shortened by 0 bases and J by 5 bases, with 6 bases between the two germline ends. CDR3 DNA sequence: TGTGCCAGCAGCTTAGCCCAGGGAGATACGCAGTATTTT. The encoded protein is CASSLAQGDTQYF.

V and J are TRBV7-9 and TRBJ2-3; possibly TRBD1 for D (5 bases). Trimming pared 2 bases from V and 2 bases from J, leaving 14 bases between. Germline assignment: CDR1 SEHNR and CDR2 FQNEAQ (reference sequence). The CDR3 has 16 residues. This chain's CDR3 is CASSLLSVGLTDTQYF. CDR3 coding DNA: TGTGCCAGCAGCTTATTGTCCGTGGGGCTCACAGATACGCAGTATTTT. Full variable domain (remainder filled in from reference TRBV7-9 and TRBJ2-3): DTGVSQNPRHKITKRGQNVTFRCDPISEHNRLYWYRQTLGQGPEFLTYFQNEAQLEKSRLLSDRFSAERPKGSFSTLEIQRTEQGDSAMYLCASSLLSVGLTDTQYFGPGTRLTVL.

V gene TRBV7-9 combines with J gene TRBJ1-3; tentatively, D is TRBD1 (5 bases). The CDR3 runs 15 residues. CDR1 is SEHNR and CDR2 is FQNEAQ in the germline V gene (reference sequence). V was cut by 3 bases and J by 0 bases, with 9 bases left in between. Here the CDR3 reads CASSFRGISGNTIYF. As DNA, the CDR3 is TGTGCCAGCAGCTTTAGGGGAATCTCTGGAAACACCATATATTTT.

This chain links TRBV18 with TRBJ1-6; 8 nucleotides align to TRBD1. Trimming took 6 bases from V and 0 from J; bases not matched to a gene: 13. There are 19 residues in the CDR3. Per germline, CDR1 KGHSH and CDR2 LQKENI. This chain's CDR3 is CASSLRAGGRSSYNSPLHF. The CDR3 DNA sequence: TGTGCCAGCTCCCTACGGGCAGGGGGCCGTTCCTCCTATAATTCACCCCTCCACTTT.

V is TRBV7-2 and J is TRBJ1-4; D possibly corresponds to TRBD1 (6 bases). CDR3 size: 17 residues. V lost 4 bases and J lost 8, with 23 bases in between. Germline V lookup: CDR1 SGHTA, CDR2 FQGNSA. The CDR3 DNA follows: TGTGCCAGCAGCTCTCGAGGGGGGTCCCTAACCGGGGAAAAACTGTTTTTT. Amino acids: CASSSRGGSLTGEKLFF. The full variable domain, rest sourced from reference TRBV7-2 and TRBJ1-4, is GAGVSQSPSNKVTEKGKDVELRCDPISGHTALYWYRQSLGQGLEFLIYFQGNSAPDKSGLPSDRFSAERTGGSVSTLTIQRTQQEDSAVYLCASSSRGGSLTGEKLFFGSGTQLSVL.

This rearrangement joins TRBV2 to TRBJ1-2, with D possibly being TRBD1 (5 bases). Trimming took 2 bases from V and 4 from J, leaving 20 bases between them. Germline V gives CDR1 SNHLY, CDR2 FYNNEI. CDR3 size: 17 residues. This chain's CDR3 is CASSEKDVGQNPYGYTF. Here the CDR3 DNA reads TGTGCCAGCAGTGAAAAGGATGTAGGACAAAACCCCTATGGCTACACCTTC.

The chain recombines TRBV27 with TRBJ1-2; D might be TRBD1 (5 bases). The CDR3 extends over 15 amino acids. V was shortened by 3 bases and J by 4 bases, with 15 bases between the two germline ends. Germline V gives CDR1 MNHEY, CDR2 SMNVEV (reference sequence). The CDR3 sequence is CASSFLGGASYGYTF. CDR3 coding DNA: TGTGCCAGCAGTTTCCTGGGGGGAGCCAGCTATGGCTACACCTTC.

The chain recombines TRBV27 with TRBJ2-4; 9 bases line up with TRBD1. The germline gives CDR1 MNHEY, CDR2 SMNVEV (reference sequence). J gave up 3 bases and V 0 bases, and 3 bases lay outside the gene matches. The CDR3 sequence is 16 residues long. CDR3 amino acids: CASSLSPDRGKNIQYF. In DNA, the CDR3 is TGTGCCAGCAGTTTATCTCCGGACAGGGGCAAAAACATTCAGTACTTC.

This chain joins TRBV7-3 and TRBJ2-1, with no clear D. The V and J ends lost 2 bases and 2 bases respectively, with 7 bases between them. The CDR3 sequence is 14 residues long. Germline loops: CDR1 SGHTA, CDR2 FQGTGA. CDR3 nucleotides: TGTGCCAGCAGCTTAGTTGCGCCCTACAATGAGCAGTTCTTC. It yields the protein CASSLVAPYNEQFF.

This chain joins TRBV30 and TRBJ1-6, with 10 bases lining up with TRBD1. The CDR3 extends over 16 amino acids. V gave up 1 base and J gave up 7 bases; unmatched junction bases: 7. The germline V gene has CDR1 GTSNPN and CDR2 SVGIG (reference sequence). The CDR3 nucleotides read TGTGCCTGGAGTGCTCGGGACAGGGGCTTCAATTCACCCCTCCACTTT. Translation: CAWSARDRGFNSPLHF.

This chain links TRBV5-1 with TRBJ1-1, with TRBD1 identical over 11 bases. V lost 0 bases, J lost 0 bases, and 7 bases stayed unmatched. Germline CDR1 and CDR2: SGHRS and YFSETQ. The CDR3 is 18 amino acids. The CDR3 DNA follows: TGCGCCAGCAGCTTGGGTAGGGGGACAGGGGGTCTGAACACTGAAGCTTTCTTT. Its protein is CASSLGRGTGGLNTEAFF.

J is TRBJ2-1 and V is TRBV4-1, with D possibly being TRBD1 (7 bases). V was trimmed by 0 bases and J by 4 bases, leaving 10 bases between them. CDR3 length equals 15 residues. CDR1 MGHRA and CDR2 YSYEKL come from the germline V gene. For the CDR3, the DNA is TGCGCCAGCAGCCAAGACAGGGGGGTATACAATGAGCAGTTCTTC. Its translation: CASSQDRGVYNEQFF.